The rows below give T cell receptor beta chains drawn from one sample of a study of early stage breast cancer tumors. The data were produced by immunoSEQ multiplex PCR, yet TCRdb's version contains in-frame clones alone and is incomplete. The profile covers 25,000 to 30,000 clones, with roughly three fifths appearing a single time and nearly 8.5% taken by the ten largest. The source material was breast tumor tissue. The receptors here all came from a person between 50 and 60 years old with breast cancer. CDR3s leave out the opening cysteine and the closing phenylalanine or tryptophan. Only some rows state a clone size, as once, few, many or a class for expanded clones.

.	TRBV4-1	ASSQERGPVAEQY
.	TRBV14	ASSQDWGAGVTDTQY
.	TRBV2	ASKRQGTDTQY
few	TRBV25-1	ASSGGLSGISGELF
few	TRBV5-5	ASSLAGSAFPYSGNTIY
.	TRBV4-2	ASSQDLLISSYNEQF
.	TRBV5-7	ASSLNREFTDTQY
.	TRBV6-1	ASSEPEKLF
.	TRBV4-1	ASSQATGRADYEQY
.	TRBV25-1	ASNPSASGRGNEQF
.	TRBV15	ATSTAHGTQY
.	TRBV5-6	ASTRLGSGRGYNEQF
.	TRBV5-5	ASSASPNPSYEQY
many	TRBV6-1	ASRPRDRAHNEQF
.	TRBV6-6	ASRAFYGYT
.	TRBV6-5	ASSGLAGRGDEQY
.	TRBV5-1	ASSLGGSFSNTEAF
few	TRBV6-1	ASRQNNQPQH
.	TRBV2	ASLVAETQY
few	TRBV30	AWSAGAGYGYT
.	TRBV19	ASSIDAKGPFYNEQF
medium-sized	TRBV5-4	ASSPAGTSGTYNEQF
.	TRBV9	ASSGGTSGRGDEQF
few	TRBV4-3	ASSLGRQAF
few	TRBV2	ASSPGGTRIDTQY
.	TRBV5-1	ASSLGDNSNQPQH
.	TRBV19	ASSIDRDTGGLDTQY
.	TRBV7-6	ASSFFAANTGELF
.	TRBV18	ASSPWPGGSSEETQY
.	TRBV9	ASSVVAASTTGTGELF
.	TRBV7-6	ASSSGSRPNTGELF
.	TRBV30	AWRGKGGVQPQH
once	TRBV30	AWSRPRGLNYGYT
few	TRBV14	ASSHRASPFSGNTIY
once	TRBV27	ASRINTGAGETQY
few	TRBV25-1	ASSRTDGAYEQY
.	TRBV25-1	ASITDTDTQY